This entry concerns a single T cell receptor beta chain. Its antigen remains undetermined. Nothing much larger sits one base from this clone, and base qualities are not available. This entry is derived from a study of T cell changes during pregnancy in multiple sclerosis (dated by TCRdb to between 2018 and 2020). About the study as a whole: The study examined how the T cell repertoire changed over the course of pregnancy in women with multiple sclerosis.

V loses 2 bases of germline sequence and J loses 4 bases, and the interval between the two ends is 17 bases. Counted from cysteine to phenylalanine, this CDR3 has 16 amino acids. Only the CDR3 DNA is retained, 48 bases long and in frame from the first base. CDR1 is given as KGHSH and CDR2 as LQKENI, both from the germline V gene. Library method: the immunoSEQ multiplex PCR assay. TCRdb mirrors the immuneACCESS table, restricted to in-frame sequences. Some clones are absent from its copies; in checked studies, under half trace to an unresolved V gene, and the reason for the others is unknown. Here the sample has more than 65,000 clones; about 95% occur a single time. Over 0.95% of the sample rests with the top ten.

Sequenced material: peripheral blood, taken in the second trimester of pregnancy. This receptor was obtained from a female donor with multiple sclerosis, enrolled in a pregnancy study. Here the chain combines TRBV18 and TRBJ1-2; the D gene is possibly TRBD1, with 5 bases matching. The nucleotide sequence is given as TGTGCCAGCTCACCAAAATCCGGAGGGGTTAGCTATGGCTACACCTTC. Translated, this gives CASSPKSGGVSYGYTF.